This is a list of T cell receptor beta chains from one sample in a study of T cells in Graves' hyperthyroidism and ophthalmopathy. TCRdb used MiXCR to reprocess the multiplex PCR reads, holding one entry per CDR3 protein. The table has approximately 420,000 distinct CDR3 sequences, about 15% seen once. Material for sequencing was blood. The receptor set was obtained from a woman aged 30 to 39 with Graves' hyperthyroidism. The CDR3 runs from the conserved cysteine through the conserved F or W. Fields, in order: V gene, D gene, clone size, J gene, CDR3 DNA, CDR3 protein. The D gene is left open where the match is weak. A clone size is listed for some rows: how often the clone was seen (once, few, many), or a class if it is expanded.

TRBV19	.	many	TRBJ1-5	TGTGCCAGTAGGGACAGAGACAATCAGCCCCAGCATTTT	CASRDRDNQPQHF
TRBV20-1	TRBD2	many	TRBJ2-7	TGCAGTGCGCCTCCGGGACTAGCGGGAAATGAGCAGTACTTC	CSAPPGLAGNEQYF
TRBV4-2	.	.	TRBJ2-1	TGTGCCAGCAGCCCCGTGGGGGACTCCTACAATGAGCAGTTCTTC	CASSPVGDSYNEQFF
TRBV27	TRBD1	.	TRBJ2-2	TGTGCCAGCAGTTTTGGACAGGGTTCCACCGGGGAGCTGTTTTTT	CASSFGQGSTGELFF
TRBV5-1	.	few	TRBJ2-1	TGCGCCAGCCGGGCGGGAAACCGGTACAATGAGCAGTTCTTC	CASRAGNRYNEQFF
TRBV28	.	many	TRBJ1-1	TGTGCCAGCAGTTTGTTCGCGGGGGCGGGAGAAGCTTTCTTT	CASSLFAGAGEAFF
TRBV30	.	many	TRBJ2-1	TGTGCCTGGAGTCGCGGAGGCACCAATGAGCAGTTCTTC	CAWSRGGTNEQFF
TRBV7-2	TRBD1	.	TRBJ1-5	TGTGCCAGCAGCTTAGCAGGGGCAGGGGGGGCTTCCAATCAGCCCCAGCATTTT	CASSLAGAGGASNQPQHF
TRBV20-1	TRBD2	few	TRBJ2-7	TGCAGAACGACCACTAGCGGAGCCTACGAGCAGTACTTC	CRTTTSGAYEQYF
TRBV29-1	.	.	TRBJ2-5	TGCAGCGTTGAAGACCTCAAATTGGGGCTGGGCGGATGGGAGACCCAGTACTTC	CSVEDLKLGLGGWETQYF
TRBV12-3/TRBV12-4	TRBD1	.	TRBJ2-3	TGTGCCAGCAGCCCTAGTCCCGGGACAGGGTTGGGTGGCACAGATACGCAGTATTTT	CASSPSPGTGLGGTDTQYF
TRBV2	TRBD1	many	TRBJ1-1	TGTGCCAGCAGACCAGACAGGGCTTCCACTGAAGCTTTCTTT	CASRPDRASTEAFF
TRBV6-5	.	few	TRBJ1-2	TGTGCCAGCAGTTACCATATGGGCGGCTACACCTTC	CASSYHMGGYTF
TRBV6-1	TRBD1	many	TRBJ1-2	TGTGCCAGCAGGGGACAGGGCAACTATGGCTACACCTTC	CASRGQGNYGYTF
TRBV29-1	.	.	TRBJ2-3	TGCAGCGTTGCTGGTGCAACAGATACGCAGTATTTT	CSVAGATDTQYF
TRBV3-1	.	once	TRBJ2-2	TGTGCCAGCAGCCATCTAACAGGAGGGGACACCGGGGAGCTGTTTTTT	CASSHLTGGDTGELFF
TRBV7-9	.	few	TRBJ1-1	TGTGCCAGCAGCTCCCCGGGGCCGAACACTGAAGCTTTCTTT	CASSSPGPNTEAFF
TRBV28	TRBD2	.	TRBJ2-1	TGTGCCAGCAGTTTAGGTCGGGAGGTAGGTGAGCAGTTCTTC	CASSLGREVGEQFF
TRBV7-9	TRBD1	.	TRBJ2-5	TGTGCCAGCAGCTTAGCAGGGGGCAGGGAGGAGACCCAGTACTTC	CASSLAGGREETQYF
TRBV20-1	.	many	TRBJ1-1	TGCAGTGCCAACCAGGTATCGGCAGACATGAACACTGAAGCTTTCTTT	CSANQVSADMNTEAFF
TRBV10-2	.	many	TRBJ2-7	TGCGCCAGCAACGAGGGCGCGGAGGGGACCTACGAGCAGTACTTC	CASNEGAEGTYEQYF
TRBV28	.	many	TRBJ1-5	TGTGCCAGCAGTTGGGGGGGGACTAGCAATCAGCCCCAGCATTTT	CASSWGGTSNQPQHF
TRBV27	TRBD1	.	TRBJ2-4	TGTGCCAGCAGTACCCGGACAGGGAAAAACATTCAGTACTTC	CASSTRTGKNIQYF
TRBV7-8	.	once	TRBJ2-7	TGTGCCAGCAGCTTACGGGACCCAACCTACGAGCAGTACTTC	CASSLRDPTYEQYF
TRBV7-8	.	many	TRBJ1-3	TGTGCCAGCGCGGGTGACTCTGGAAACACCATATATTTT	CASAGDSGNTIYF
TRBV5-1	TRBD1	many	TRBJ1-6	TGCGCCAGCACCGGGACAGATAATTCACCCCTCCACTTT	CASTGTDNSPLHF
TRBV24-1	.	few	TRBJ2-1	TGTGCCACCAGTGGGGCCCAGAAACCCTACAATGAGCAGTTCTTC	CATSGAQKPYNEQFF
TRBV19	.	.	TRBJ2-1	TGTGCCAGTAGTGACCACTCCTACAATGAGCAGTTCTTC	CASSDHSYNEQFF
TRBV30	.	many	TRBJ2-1	TGTGCCTGGAGTCTGAGGGCATTCGATGAGCAGTTCTTC	CAWSLRAFDEQFF
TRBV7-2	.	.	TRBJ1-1	TGTGCCAGCAGCTTAGAGGGTTGGGGGACTGAAGCTTTCTTT	CASSLEGWGTEAFF
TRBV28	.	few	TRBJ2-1	TGTGCCAGCAGTGAAGAAGGGGGGGGGGCTTACAATGAGCAGTTCTTC	CASSEEGGGAYNEQFF
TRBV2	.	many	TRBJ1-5	TGTGCCAGCAGTGGACAGGTTGTCGGCAATCAGCCCCAGCATTTT	CASSGQVVGNQPQHF
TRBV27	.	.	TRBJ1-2	TGTGCCAGCAGTTCCATGCCGACAGATGGTTCGGGCTACACCTTC	CASSSMPTDGSGYTF
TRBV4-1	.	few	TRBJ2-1	TGCGCCAGCAGCCAAGGGGGGAGCACCAATGAGCAGTTCTTC	CASSQGGSTNEQFF
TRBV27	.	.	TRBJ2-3	TGTGCCAGCAGTTATGGGCCTGGTAGCACAGATACGCAGTATTTT	CASSYGPGSTDTQYF
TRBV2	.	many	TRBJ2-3	TGTGCCAGCAGTAAGCAGGGAAGGGGGACAGATACGCAGTATTTT	CASSKQGRGTDTQYF
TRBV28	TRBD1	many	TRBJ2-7	TGTGCCAGCATCTGGCAGGGGGCGCAACACGAGCAGTACTTC	CASIWQGAQHEQYF
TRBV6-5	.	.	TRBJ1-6	TGTGCCAGCAGTTACGGAGGAGGGCAGGGGAATTCACCCCTCCACTTT	CASSYGGGQGNSPLHF
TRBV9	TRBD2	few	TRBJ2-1	TGTGCCAGCAGCGGCGGGACGTATGGGACTAGCGGGAGGGTCCGCAATGAGCAGTTCTTC	CASSGGTYGTSGRVRNEQFF
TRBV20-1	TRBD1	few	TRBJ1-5	TGCAGTGCTCCGACAGGGTCGTATAGCAATCAGCCCCAGCATTTT	CSAPTGSYSNQPQHF
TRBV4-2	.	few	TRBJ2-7	TGTGCCAGCAGCCTTACGTACCTGACCCGGGACGTGAACTACGAGCAGTACTTC	CASSLTYLTRDVNYEQYF